These T cell receptor beta chains were read from a single sample in a study of vaccination and CD4 T cells after COVID-19. TCRdb processed the PCR reads anew with MiXCR; each CDR3 protein has one entry. Altogether 15,000 to 20,000 distinct CDR3 sequences are present, roughly 60% being singletons, with the ten largest covering around 10%. These receptors' targets are unknown. The source material was CD4+ T cells from blood, cultured in vitro. The receptor source for this set is a human donor who had recovered from COVID-19. Both conserved end residues are part of each CDR3. A D gene is named only where the DNA matches it firmly. Clone sizes are given selectively: once, few, many, or a class where the clone is expanded.

clone size	D gene	J gene	V gene	CDR3 DNA	CDR3 protein
few	TRBD1	TRBJ1-5	TRBV27	TGTGCCAGCAGTCCGGGACAGAATCAGCCCCAGCATTTT	CASSPGQNQPQHF
-	-	TRBJ1-2	TRBV12-3/TRBV12-4	TGTGCCAGCAGTATTGCAGGGGCAATCTGGGGCTACACCTTC	CASSIAGAIWGYTF
-	-	TRBJ2-1	TRBV10-3	TGTGCCATCAGTGAACGGCAGGTATCCTACAATGAGCAGTTCTTC	CAISERQVSYNEQFF
-	-	TRBJ1-2	TRBV9	TGTGCCAGCAGCGCTTCCGGGACAAGGGCCTACGGTGGCTACACCTTC	CASSASGTRAYGGYTF
-	TRBD2	TRBJ2-1	TRBV20-1	TGCAGTGCGACCGGGACTAGCCTCGTTAATGAGCAGTTCTTC	CSATGTSLVNEQFF
-	-	TRBJ2-6	TRBV19	TGTGCCAGTACCCAATTGGACTCTGGGGCCAACGTCCTGACTTTC	CASTQLDSGANVLTF
-	TRBD2	TRBJ2-3	TRBV29-1	TGCAGCTTCCGCAGGGCGGGAGGGGCGGATACGCAGTATTTT	CSFRRAGGADTQYF
-	-	TRBJ1-6	TRBV20-1	TGCAGTGCTATCGTTAGGGGCTCACCCCTCCACTTT	CSAIVRGSPLHF
-	-	TRBJ2-3	TRBV27	TGTGCCAGCAGGGACCTGCGCACAGATACGCAGTATTTT	CASRDLRTDTQYF
-	-	TRBJ1-5	TRBV6-1	TGTGCCAGCAGTGACAGGGTAGCCGATCAGCCCCAGCATTTT	CASSDRVADQPQHF
medium-sized	TRBD2	TRBJ2-1	TRBV12-3/TRBV12-4	TGTGCCAGCAGTCCCATACTAGCGGGAGGTACGGATGAGCAGTTCTTC	CASSPILAGGTDEQFF
-	TRBD2	TRBJ2-3	TRBV12-3/TRBV12-4	TGTGCCAGCAGTTCCCTTCTAGCGGGAGATCCCGTAGATACGCAGTATTTT	CASSSLLAGDPVDTQYF
-	-	TRBJ1-1	TRBV2	TGTGCCAGCCGACTGGGGGGATTGGACACTGAAGCTTTCTTT	CASRLGGLDTEAFF
-	-	TRBJ1-1	TRBV18	TGTGCCAGCTCGGGATCCGGGAACACTGAAGCTTTCTTT	CASSGSGNTEAFF
-	-	TRBJ1-1	TRBV21-1	TGTGCCAGCAGCCTCAGGGGGTTGAGGGGAAGAAACACTGAAGCTTTCTTT	CASSLRGLRGRNTEAFF
-	-	TRBJ2-1	TRBV20-1	TGCAGTGCTAGTCAGACAGGCGATGAGCAGTTCTTC	CSASQTGDEQFF
-	-	TRBJ1-2	TRBV30	TGTGCCTGGTCCCCGGAAGTAAACTATGGCTACACCTTC	CAWSPEVNYGYTF
-	-	TRBJ1-1	TRBV2	TGTGCCAGCAGTGGAACTCGACAGGACACTGAAGCTTTCTTT	CASSGTRQDTEAFF
-	TRBD1	TRBJ1-5	TRBV19	TGTGCCAGTAGTACGGGGACAGCTAGTAATAGCAATCAGCCCCAGCATTTT	CASSTGTASNSNQPQHF
-	-	TRBJ1-2	TRBV9	TGTGCCAGCAGCGTGAACGACCTAGGGGGCTACACCTTC	CASSVNDLGGYTF
-	-	TRBJ2-7	TRBV10-3	TGTGCCATCAGTGAGTCGGGGTATGGGGGGACAGTTTACTACGAGCAGTACTTC	CAISESGYGGTVYYEQYF
-	-	TRBJ2-3	TRBV20-1	TGCAGTGCCCCCCAGAGTGATACGCAGTATTTT	CSAPQSDTQYF
-	TRBD2	TRBJ2-4	TRBV27	TGTGCCAGCAGTTTAACGTGGGAAACTAGCGGAAACATTCAGTACTTC	CASSLTWETSGNIQYF
-	TRBD1	TRBJ2-5	TRBV7-2	TGTGCCAGCCGACAGGGGGTCGGGGAGACCCAGTACTTC	CASRQGVGETQYF
-	-	TRBJ1-3	TRBV12-3/TRBV12-4	TGTGCCAGCAGATCCCAACAGGGAAACACCATATATTTT	CASRSQQGNTIYF
-	TRBD1	TRBJ1-5	TRBV28	TGTGCCAGCAACCCCACAGGGGGCGGGCAGCCCCAGCATTTT	CASNPTGGGQPQHF
-	-	TRBJ1-6	TRBV11-2	TGTGCCAGCAGCTCCAGCCGTGGGGGTAGCCGTTCACCCCTCCACTTT	CASSSSRGGSRSPLHF
-	-	TRBJ2-4	TRBV20-1	TGCAGTGTTTGGACATTTGGAACCAAAAACATTCAGTACTTC	CSVWTFGTKNIQYF
-	-	TRBJ1-1	TRBV12-3/TRBV12-4	TGTGCCAGCAGTAAGAGTACAATGAACACTGAAGCTTTCTTT	CASSKSTMNTEAFF
-	-	TRBJ2-5	TRBV20-1	TGCAGTGCTACGGTGGGAGTGGGGACCCAGTACTTC	CSATVGVGTQYF
-	-	TRBJ1-6	TRBV7-9	TGTGCCAGCAGCTTAGGGGCGGGGAATTCACCCCTCCACTTT	CASSLGAGNSPLHF
-	-	TRBJ1-5	TRBV20-1	TGCAGTGCTAGTTATGGGTCGGGGGATCAGCCCCAGCATTTT	CSASYGSGDQPQHF
-	TRBD1	TRBJ2-5	TRBV7-6	TGTGCTAGCAGCCCGGGACAGGGGCTAGGAGTAGAGACCCAGTACTTC	CASSPGQGLGVETQYF
few	TRBD1	TRBJ1-2	TRBV7-2	TGTGCCAGCAGCCACGCAGGGGGCCTGGGAGACTATGGCTACACCTTC	CASSHAGGLGDYGYTF
-	TRBD1	TRBJ1-5	TRBV28	TGTGCCAGCTTTACAGGGGATAAGAGGCCCCAGCATTTT	CASFTGDKRPQHF
-	-	TRBJ2-3	TRBV12-3/TRBV12-4	TGTGCCAGCAGACCAGGAGTTACAGATACGCAGTATTTT	CASRPGVTDTQYF
-	-	TRBJ1-5	TRBV20-1	TGCAGTGCTAGAGCCGGCAGCAATAGCAATCAGCCCCAGCATTTT	CSARAGSNSNQPQHF
-	-	TRBJ2-3	TRBV24-1	TGTGCCACCAGTGACCCCGGGGAATCCCTCAGAGGAGATACGCAGTATTTT	CATSDPGESLRGDTQYF
few	TRBD2	TRBJ2-1	TRBV15	TGTGCCACCAGCATAGCTTTTAGCGGGAGGCCTTACAATGAGCAGTTCTTC	CATSIAFSGRPYNEQFF
-	TRBD1	TRBJ1-6	TRBV27	TGTGCCAGCACCCGGGACAGGGGAACCTCACCCCTCCACTTT	CASTRDRGTSPLHF
few	-	TRBJ1-2	TRBV7-9	TGTGCCAGCAGCTTAGATGGGGGAAACGGCTACACCTTC	CASSLDGGNGYTF